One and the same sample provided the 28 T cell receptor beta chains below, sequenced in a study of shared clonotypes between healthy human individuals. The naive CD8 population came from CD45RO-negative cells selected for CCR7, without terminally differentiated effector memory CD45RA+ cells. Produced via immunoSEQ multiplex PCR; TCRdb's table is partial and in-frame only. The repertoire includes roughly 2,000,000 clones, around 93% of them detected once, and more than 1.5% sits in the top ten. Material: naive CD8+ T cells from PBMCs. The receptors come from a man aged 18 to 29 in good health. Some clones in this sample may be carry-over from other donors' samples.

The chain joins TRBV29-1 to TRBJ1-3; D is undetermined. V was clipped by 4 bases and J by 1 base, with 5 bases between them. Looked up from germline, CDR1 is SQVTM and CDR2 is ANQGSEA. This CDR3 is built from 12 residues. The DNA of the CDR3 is TGCAGCGTTGTATCTTCTGGAAACACCATATATTTT. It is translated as CSVVSSGNTIYF.

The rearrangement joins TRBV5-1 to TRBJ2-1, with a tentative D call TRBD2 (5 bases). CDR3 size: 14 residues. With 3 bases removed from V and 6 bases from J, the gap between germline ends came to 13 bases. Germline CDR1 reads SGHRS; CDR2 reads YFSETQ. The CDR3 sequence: CASSWNLGSNEQFF. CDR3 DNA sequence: TGCGCCAGCAGCTGGAATCTAGGGAGCAATGAGCAGTTCTTC.

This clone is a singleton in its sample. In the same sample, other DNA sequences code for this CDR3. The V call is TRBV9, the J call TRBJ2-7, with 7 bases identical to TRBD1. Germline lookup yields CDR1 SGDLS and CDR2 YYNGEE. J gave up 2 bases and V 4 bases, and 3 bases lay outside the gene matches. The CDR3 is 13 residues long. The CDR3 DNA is TGTGCCAGCAGCCCTGACAGGGCCTACGAGCAGTACTTC. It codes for CASSPDRAYEQYF.

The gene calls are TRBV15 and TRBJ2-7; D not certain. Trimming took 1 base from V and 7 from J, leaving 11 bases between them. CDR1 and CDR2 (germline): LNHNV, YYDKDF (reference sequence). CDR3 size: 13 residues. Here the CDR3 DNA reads TGTGCCACCAGCAGAGTGGCGGCAGCGGAGCAGTACTTC. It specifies CATSRVAAAEQYF.

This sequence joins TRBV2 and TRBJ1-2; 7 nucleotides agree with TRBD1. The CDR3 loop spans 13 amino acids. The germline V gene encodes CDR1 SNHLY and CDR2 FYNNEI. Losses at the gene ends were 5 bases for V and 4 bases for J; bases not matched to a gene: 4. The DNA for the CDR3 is TGTGCCAGCAGTTCGGCAGGGGGCTATGGCTACACCTTC. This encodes CASSSAGGYGYTF.

CDR3 residues: CASRGGGRMNTEAFF. The DNA of the CDR3 is TGTGCCAGCAGGGGCGGGGGGAGGATGAACACTGAAGCTTTCTTT. The chain is built from TRBV2 and TRBJ1-1, with D maybe TRBD1 (5 bases). Trimming took 6 bases from V and 0 from J, leaving 14 bases between them. The CDR3 runs to 15 residues. Germline assignment: CDR1 SNHLY and CDR2 FYNNEI.

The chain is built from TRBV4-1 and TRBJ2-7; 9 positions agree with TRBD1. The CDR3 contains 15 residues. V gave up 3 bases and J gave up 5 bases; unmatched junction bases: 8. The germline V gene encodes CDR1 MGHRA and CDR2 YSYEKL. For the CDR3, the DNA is TGCGCCAGCAGCCATGTAACAGGGGGCGGTCACGAGCAGTACTTC. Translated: CASSHVTGGGHEQYF.

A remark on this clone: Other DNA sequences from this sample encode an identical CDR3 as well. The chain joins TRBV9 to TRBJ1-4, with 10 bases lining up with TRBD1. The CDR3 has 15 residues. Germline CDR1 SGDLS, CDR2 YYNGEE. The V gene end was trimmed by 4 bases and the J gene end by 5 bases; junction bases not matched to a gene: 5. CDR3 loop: CASSTWTGGNEKLFF. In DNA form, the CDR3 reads TGTGCCAGCAGCACCTGGACAGGGGGAAATGAAAAACTGTTTTTT.

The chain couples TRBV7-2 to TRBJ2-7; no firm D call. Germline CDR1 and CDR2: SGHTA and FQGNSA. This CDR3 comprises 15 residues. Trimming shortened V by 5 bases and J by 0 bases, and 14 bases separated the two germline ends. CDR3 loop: CASSTEGRFSYEQYF. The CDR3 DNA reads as TGTGCCAGCAGCACCGAAGGACGATTCTCCTACGAGCAGTACTTC.

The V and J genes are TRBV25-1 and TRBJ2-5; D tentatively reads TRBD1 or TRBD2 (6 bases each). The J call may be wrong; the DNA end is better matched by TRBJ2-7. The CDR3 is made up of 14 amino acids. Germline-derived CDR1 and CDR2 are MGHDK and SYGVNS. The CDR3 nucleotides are TGTGCCAGCAGTTGGGGGGCTATCTCCTACGAGCAGTACTTC. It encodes CASSWGAISYEQYF.

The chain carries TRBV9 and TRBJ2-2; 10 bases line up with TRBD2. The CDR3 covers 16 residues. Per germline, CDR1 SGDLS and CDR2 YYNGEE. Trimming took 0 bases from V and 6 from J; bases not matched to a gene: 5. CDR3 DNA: TGTGCCAGCAGCGTAGCGTTAGCGGGAGGCCCCGGGGAGCTGTTTTTT. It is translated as CASSVALAGGPGELFF.

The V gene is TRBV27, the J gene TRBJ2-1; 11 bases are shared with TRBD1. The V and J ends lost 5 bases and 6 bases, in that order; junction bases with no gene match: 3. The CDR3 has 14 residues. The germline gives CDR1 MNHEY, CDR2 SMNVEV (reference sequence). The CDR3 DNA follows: TGTGCCAGCAGTCGGGGGACAGGGGGCAATGAGCAGTTCTTC. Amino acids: CASSRGTGGNEQFF.

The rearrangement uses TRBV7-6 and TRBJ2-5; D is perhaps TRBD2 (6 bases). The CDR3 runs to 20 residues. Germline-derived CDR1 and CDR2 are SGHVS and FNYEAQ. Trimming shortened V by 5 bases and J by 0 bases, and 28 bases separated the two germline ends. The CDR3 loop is CASSPRSDPGTPTYQETQYF. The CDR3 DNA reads TGTGCCAGCAGCCCCAGATCCGACCCGGGGACTCCTACGTACCAAGAGACCCAGTACTTC.

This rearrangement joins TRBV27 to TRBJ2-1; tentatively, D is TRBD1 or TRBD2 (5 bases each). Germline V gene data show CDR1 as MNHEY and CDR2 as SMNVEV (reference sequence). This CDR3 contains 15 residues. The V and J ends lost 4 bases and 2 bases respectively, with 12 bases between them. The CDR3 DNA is TGTGCCAGCAGTTCCCCGGGGCCAGCCTACAATGAGCAGTTCTTC. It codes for CASSSPGPAYNEQFF.

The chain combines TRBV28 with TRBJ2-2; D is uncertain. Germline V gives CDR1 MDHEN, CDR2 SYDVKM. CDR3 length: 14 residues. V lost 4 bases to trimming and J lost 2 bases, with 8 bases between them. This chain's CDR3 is CASSYNSNTGELFF. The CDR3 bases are TGTGCCAGCAGTTACAACAGCAACACCGGGGAGCTGTTTTTT.

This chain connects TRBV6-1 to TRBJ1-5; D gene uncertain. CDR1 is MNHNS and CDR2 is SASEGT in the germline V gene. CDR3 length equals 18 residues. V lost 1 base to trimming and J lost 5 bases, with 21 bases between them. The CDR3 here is CASSEDPVYSEKYQPQHF. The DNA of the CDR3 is TGTGCCAGCAGTGAAGATCCCGTCTATAGTGAGAAGTATCAGCCCCAGCATTTT.

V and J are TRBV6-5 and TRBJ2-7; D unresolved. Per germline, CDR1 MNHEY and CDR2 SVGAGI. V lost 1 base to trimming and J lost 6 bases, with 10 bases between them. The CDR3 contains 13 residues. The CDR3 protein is CASSYFFTGEQYF. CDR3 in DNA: TGTGCCAGCAGTTACTTCTTTACGGGCGAGCAGTACTTC.

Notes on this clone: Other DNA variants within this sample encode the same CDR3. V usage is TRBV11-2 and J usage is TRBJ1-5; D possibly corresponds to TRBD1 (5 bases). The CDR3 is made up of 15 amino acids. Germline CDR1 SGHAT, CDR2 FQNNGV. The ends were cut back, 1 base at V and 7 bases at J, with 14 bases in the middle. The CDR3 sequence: CASSLGAGSNQPQHF. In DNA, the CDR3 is TGTGCCAGCAGCTTAGGCGCAGGGAGTAACCAGCCCCAGCATTTT.

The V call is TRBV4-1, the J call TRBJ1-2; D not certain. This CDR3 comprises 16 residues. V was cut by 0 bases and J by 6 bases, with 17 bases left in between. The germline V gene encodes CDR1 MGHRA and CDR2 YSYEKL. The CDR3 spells CASSQDELHTLDGYTF. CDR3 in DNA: TGCGCCAGCAGCCAAGATGAGCTTCACACCCTCGATGGCTACACCTTC.

CDR3 residues: CASKVVSGTYEQYF. DNA of the CDR3: TGTGCCAGCAAAGTCGTTAGCGGGACCTACGAGCAGTACTTC. The rearrangement links TRBV28 to TRBJ2-7; 8 bases are shared with TRBD2. The CDR3 contains 14 residues. V lost 7 bases, J lost 2 bases, and 7 bases stayed unmatched. Germline V gives CDR1 MDHEN, CDR2 SYDVKM.

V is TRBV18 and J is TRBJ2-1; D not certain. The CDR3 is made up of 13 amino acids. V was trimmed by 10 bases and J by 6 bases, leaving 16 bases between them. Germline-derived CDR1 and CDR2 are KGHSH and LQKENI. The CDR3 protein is CATRIDGGNEQFF. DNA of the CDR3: TGTGCCACTCGTATCGACGGCGGCAATGAGCAGTTCTTC.

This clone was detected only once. This CDR3 reads CASSYTGRSGRHEQFF. CDR3 DNA: TGTGCCAGCAGTTACACGGGTCGGAGCGGGAGGCATGAGCAGTTCTTC. This chain connects TRBV6-5 to TRBJ2-1; TRBD2 matches 9 bases. Germline-derived CDR1 and CDR2 are MNHEY and SVGAGI. The CDR3 contains 16 residues. With V trimmed by 2 bases and J by 8 bases, 10 bases remained unmatched.

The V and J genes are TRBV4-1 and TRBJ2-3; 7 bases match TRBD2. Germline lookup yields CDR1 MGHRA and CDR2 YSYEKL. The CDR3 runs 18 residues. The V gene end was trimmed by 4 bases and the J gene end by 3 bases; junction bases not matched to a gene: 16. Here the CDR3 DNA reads TGCGCCAGCAGCCCCCGGGACTATCTTACCGCCCCGACAGATACGCAGTATTTT. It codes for CASSPRDYLTAPTDTQYF.

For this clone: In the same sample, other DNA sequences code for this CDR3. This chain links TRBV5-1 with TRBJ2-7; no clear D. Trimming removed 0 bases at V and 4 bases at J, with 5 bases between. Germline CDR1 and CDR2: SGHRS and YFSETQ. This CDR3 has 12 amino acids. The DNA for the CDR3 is TGCGCCAGCAGCTTGGATGGTTACGAGCAGTACTTC. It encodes CASSLDGYEQYF.

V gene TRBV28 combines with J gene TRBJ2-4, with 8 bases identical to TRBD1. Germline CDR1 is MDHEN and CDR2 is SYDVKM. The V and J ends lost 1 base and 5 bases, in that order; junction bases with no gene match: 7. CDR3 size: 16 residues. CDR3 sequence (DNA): TGTGCCAGCAGTTTATTGCGCAGGGGGCTGGAAAACATTCAGTACTTC. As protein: CASSLLRRGLENIQYF.

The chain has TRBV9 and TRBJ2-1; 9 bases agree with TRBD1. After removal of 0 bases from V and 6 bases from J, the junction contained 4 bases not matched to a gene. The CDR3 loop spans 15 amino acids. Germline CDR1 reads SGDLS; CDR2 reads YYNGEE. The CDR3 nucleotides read TGTGCCAGCAGCGTAGATAGACAGGGGGGCAATGAGCAGTTCTTC. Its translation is CASSVDRQGGNEQFF.

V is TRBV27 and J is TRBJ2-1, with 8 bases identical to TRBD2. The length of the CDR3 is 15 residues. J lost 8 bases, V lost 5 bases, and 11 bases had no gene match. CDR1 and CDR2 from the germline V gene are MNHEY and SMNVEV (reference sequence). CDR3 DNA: TGTGCCAGCAGTAGCGCAGGGACTAGGTATTATGAGCAGTTCTTC. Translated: CASSSAGTRYYEQFF.

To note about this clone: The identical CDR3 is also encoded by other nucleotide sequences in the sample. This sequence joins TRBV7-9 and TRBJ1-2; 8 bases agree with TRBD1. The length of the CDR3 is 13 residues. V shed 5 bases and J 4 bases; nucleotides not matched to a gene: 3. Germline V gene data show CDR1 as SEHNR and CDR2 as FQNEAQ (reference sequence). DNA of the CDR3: TGTGCCAGCAGCCCAGGACAGGGCTATGGCTACACCTTC. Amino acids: CASSPGQGYGYTF. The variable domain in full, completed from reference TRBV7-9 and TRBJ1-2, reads DTGVSQNPRHKITKRGQNVTFRCDPISEHNRLYWYRQTLGQGPEFLTYFQNEAQLEKSRLLSDRFSAERPKGSFSTLEIQRTEQGDSAMYLCASSPGQGYGYTFGSGTRLTVV.